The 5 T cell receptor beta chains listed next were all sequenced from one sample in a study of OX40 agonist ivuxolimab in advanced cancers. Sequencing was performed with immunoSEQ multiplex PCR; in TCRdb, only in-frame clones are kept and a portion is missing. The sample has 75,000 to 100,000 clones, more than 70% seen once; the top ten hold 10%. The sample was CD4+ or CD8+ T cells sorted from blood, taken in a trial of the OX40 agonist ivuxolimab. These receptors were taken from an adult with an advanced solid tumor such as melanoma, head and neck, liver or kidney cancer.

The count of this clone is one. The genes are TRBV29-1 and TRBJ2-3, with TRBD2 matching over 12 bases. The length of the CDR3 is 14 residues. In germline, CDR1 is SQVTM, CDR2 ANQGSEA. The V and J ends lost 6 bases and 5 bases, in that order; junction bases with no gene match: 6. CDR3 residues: CSVSSGGAGDTQYF. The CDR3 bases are TGCAGCGTCTCTAGCGGGGGGGCGGGAGATACGCAGTATTTT.

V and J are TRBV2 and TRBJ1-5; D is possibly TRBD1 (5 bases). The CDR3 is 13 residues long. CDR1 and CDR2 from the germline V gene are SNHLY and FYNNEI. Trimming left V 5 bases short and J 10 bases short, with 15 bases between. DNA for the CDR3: TGTGCCAGCAGTATCCAGGGACTCGGCCCCCAGCATTTT. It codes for CASSIQGLGPQHF.

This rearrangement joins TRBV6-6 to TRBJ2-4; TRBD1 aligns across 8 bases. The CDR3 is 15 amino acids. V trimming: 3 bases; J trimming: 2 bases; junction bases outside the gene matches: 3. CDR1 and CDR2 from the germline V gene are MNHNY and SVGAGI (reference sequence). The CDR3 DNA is TGTGCCAGCAGTTATGGACAGGGCACCAAAAACATTCAGTACTTC. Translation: CASSYGQGTKNIQYF.

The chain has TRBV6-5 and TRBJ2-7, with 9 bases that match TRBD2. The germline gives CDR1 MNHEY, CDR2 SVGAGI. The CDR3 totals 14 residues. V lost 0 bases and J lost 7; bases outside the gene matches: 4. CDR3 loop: CASSYSRGRGEQYF. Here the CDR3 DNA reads TGTGCCAGCAGTTACTCCCGCGGGAGGGGGGAGCAGTACTTC.

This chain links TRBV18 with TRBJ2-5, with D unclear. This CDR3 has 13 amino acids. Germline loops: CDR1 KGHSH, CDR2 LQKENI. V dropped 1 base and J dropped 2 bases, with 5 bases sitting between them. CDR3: CASSPRIQETQYF. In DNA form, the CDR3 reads TGTGCCAGCTCACCACGGATTCAAGAGACCCAGTACTTC.